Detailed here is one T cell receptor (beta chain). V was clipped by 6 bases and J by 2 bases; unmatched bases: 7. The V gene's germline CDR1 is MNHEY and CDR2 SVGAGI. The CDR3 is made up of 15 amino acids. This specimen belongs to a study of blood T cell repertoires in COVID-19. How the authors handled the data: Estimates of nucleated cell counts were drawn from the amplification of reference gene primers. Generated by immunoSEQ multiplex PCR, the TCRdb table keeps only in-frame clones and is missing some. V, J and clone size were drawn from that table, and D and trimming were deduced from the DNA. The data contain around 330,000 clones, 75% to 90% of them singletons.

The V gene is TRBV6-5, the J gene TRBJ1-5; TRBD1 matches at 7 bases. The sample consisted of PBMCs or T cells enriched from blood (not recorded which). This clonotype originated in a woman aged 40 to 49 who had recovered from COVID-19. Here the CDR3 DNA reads TGTGCCAGCAGCAAACAGGGGAGAGGCAATCAGCCCCAGCATTTT. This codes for CASSKQGRGNQPQHF.